Shown below are 22 T cell receptor beta chains from a single sample sequenced in a study of cytomegalovirus exposure and HLA in healthy donors. The PCR ran on 60 Vbeta and 13 Jbeta primers. This table comes from immunoSEQ multiplex PCR, and its TCRdb copy is limited to in-frame clones, with some not included. The data contain around 130,000 clones, 61% of them singletons. What was sequenced was PBMCs. Receptors were obtained from a male donor in good health and CMV-seronegative.

The table lists this clone with a count of one. V usage is TRBV19 and J usage is TRBJ2-1; D perhaps matches TRBD1 (6 bases). The germline gives CDR1 LNHDA, CDR2 SQIVND (reference sequence). This CDR3 has 15 amino acids. V gave up 5 bases and J gave up 3 bases, with 14 bases separating them. The CDR3: CASSDRDTYYNEQFF. CDR3 nucleotides: TGTGCCAGTAGTGACCGGGACACCTACTACAATGAGCAGTTCTTC.

V gene TRBV19 combines with J gene TRBJ2-1; 7 bases align to TRBD1. The junction had 7 bases not matched to a gene; V was cut back by 5 bases and J by 9 bases. CDR3 length equals 13 residues. Germline CDR1 is LNHDA and CDR2 is SQIVND (reference sequence). The CDR3 DNA reads as TGTGCCAGTAGTCAGGGTCGGGACAGTGAGCAGTTCTTC. Encoded protein: CASSQGRDSEQFF.

As concerns this clone: Sequence at one end of the junction differs from germline and may be a read error. The chain is built from TRBV19 and TRBJ1-5, with TRBD1 matching over 7 bases. This CDR3 contains 12 residues. Per the germline V gene, CDR1 is LNHDA and CDR2 is SQIVND (reference sequence). The CDR3 spells CASKQGNRPQHF. In DNA, the CDR3 is TGTGCCAGTAAACAGGGGAATCGGCCCCAGCATTTT.

The V and J genes are TRBV2 and TRBJ1-5, with 7 bases that match TRBD1. There are 14 residues in the CDR3. Germline V CDR1 and CDR2: SNHLY, FYNNEI. The V gene end was trimmed by 6 bases and the J gene end by 3 bases; junction bases not matched to a gene: 5. CDR3 sequence reads: CASSRGQNNQPQHF. The CDR3 DNA follows: TGTGCCAGCAGCCGGGGACAGAACAATCAGCCCCAGCATTTT. The full variable domain, completed using reference TRBV2 and TRBJ1-5, is EPEVTQTPSHQVTQMGQEVILRCVPISNHLYFYWYRQILGQKVEFLVSFYNNEISEKSEIFDDQFSVERPDGSNFTLKIRSTKLEDSAMYFCASSRGQNNQPQHFGDGTRLSIL.

Only a few counts were recorded for this clone. The junction departs from germline at one end; a sequencing error may be responsible. The chain recombines TRBV18 with TRBJ1-1; TRBD1 is a possible D gene (5 bases). Per the germline V gene, CDR1 is KGHSH and CDR2 is LQKENI. The CDR3 has 12 residues. This CDR3 is CASSPSGTGAFF. The CDR3 DNA is TGTGCCAGCTCACCCTCCGGGACTGGAGCTTTCTTT.

This clone was found a few times. In the same sample, other DNA sequences code for this CDR3. The rearrangement joins TRBV5-4 to TRBJ1-3, with unresolved D. Trimming shortened V by 1 base and J by 4 bases, and 9 bases separated the two germline ends. Germline lookup yields CDR1 SGHNT and CDR2 YYREEE (reference sequence). The CDR3 length is 14 residues. Written as DNA, the CDR3 is TGTGCCAGCAGCTTGCGGTCTCCGGGAAACACCATATATTTT. Translated, it gives CASSLRSPGNTIYF.

J is TRBJ2-3 and V is TRBV7-9; TRBD1 aligns across 8 bases. V dropped 0 bases and J dropped 3; count of bases not matched to a gene: 2. The CDR3 consists of 15 residues. Germline CDR1 is SEHNR and CDR2 is FQNEAQ (reference sequence). As DNA, the CDR3 is TGTGCCAGCAGCTTAGCGACAGGGGAAACAGATACGCAGTATTTT. Translating gives CASSLATGETDTQYF.

The chain recombines TRBV6-5 with TRBJ1-1; D might be TRBD1 (5 bases). The CDR3 sequence is 13 residues long. Trimming removed 4 bases from V and 5 bases from J, with 11 bases in between. Germline V gives CDR1 MNHEY, CDR2 SVGAGI. CDR3 DNA sequence: TGTGCCAGCAGTTCCCAGGGAAATACTGAAGCTTTCTTT. Translation gives CASSSQGNTEAFF.

In its sample, this clone was seen once. V and J are TRBV4-2 and TRBJ1-5; 8 bases align to TRBD1. V gave up 0 bases and J gave up 9 bases; unmatched junction bases: 10. This CDR3 is 16 amino acids long. Germline CDR1 and CDR2: LGHNA and YNFKEQ. The CDR3 sequence: CASSQDLNRGLGPQHF. CDR3 sequence (DNA): TGTGCCAGCAGCCAAGATCTGAACAGGGGGTTAGGGCCCCAGCATTTT.

V gene TRBV7-9 combines with J gene TRBJ2-1; D not certain. V was pared by 1 base and J by 0 bases, with 7 bases between. Germline assignment: CDR1 SEHNR and CDR2 FQNEAQ (reference sequence). The CDR3 is made up of 15 amino acids. The CDR3, as DNA: TGTGCCAGCAGCTTAGACAGCTACTCCTACAATGAGCAGTTCTTC. Translating gives CASSLDSYSYNEQFF.

The chain carries TRBV7-3 and TRBJ2-5, with D possibly matching TRBD2 (6 bases). The CDR3 consists of 13 residues. V was cut by 5 bases and J by 1 base, with 8 bases left in between. Germline V lookup: CDR1 SGHTA, CDR2 FQGTGA. CDR3 loop: CASSRGTQETQYF. In nucleotides, the CDR3 is TGTGCCAGCAGCCGGGGGACCCAAGAGACCCAGTACTTC.

On this clone itself: A junction boundary mismatches the germline segment, possibly from a read error. V is TRBV6-5 and J is TRBJ2-7; a weak D match, TRBD2 (6 bases). CDR3 length: 13 amino acids. Germline assignment: CDR1 MNHEY and CDR2 SVGAGI. The DNA of the CDR3 is TGTGCCACCAGTTACGGAGGGGCCTACGAGCAGTACTTC. Encoded protein: CATSYGGAYEQYF.

A few counts support this clone. This chain connects TRBV19 to TRBJ2-7; 8 bases match TRBD1. The V gene's germline CDR1 is LNHDA and CDR2 SQIVND (reference sequence). Unmatched junction bases numbered 6, after V lost 2 bases and J lost 3 bases. This CDR3 region has 15 residues. This chain's CDR3 is CASSITSGTGYEQYF. The DNA of the CDR3 is TGTGCCAGTAGTATAACCTCCGGGACAGGCTACGAGCAGTACTTC.

In its sample, this clone was seen a few times. The rearrangement uses TRBV7-9 and TRBJ2-5; the match to TRBD2 covers 9 bases. The V gene end was trimmed by 5 bases and the J gene end by 4 bases; junction bases not matched to a gene: 8. Per the germline V gene, CDR1 is SEHNR and CDR2 is FQNEAQ (reference sequence). CDR3 size: 15 residues. The DNA of the CDR3 is TGTGCCAGCAGCCCACAATTAGCGGGGGTAGAGACCCAGTACTTC. This sequence encodes CASSPQLAGVETQYF.

The chain uses TRBV5-6 and TRBJ2-1, with TRBD2 identical over 11 bases. Germline loops: CDR1 SGHDT, CDR2 YYEEEE. V gave up 3 bases and J gave up 2 bases; unmatched junction bases: 4. The CDR3 totals 16 residues. The CDR3 sequence is CASSSGTSGPYNEQFF. In DNA form, the CDR3 reads TGTGCCAGCAGCTCTGGGACTAGCGGCCCCTACAATGAGCAGTTCTTC. The whole variable domain, filled in from reference TRBV5-6 and TRBJ2-1, reads DAGVTQSPTHLIKTRGQQVTLRCSPKSGHDTVSWYQQALGQGPQFIFQYYEEEERQRGNFPDRFSGHQFPNYSSELNVNALLLGDSALYLCASSSGTSGPYNEQFFGPGTRLTVL.

The rearrangement uses TRBV6-5 and TRBJ2-5; possibly TRBD2 for D (7 bases). Germline V gene data show CDR1 as MNHEY and CDR2 as SVGAGI. CDR3 size: 14 residues. Deletions cut 5 bases from V and 11 bases from J, with 21 bases between. CDR3 DNA: TGTGCCAGCAGTCGATATCGAGGGGAGGGGGAGCAGTACTTC. As protein: CASSRYRGEGEQYF.

The V call is TRBV5-1, the J call TRBJ2-2, with D perhaps TRBD1 (6 bases). CDR1 is SGHRS and CDR2 is YFSETQ in the germline V gene. Between the trimmed V and J ends, which lost 1 base and 5 bases, there was a span of 18 bases. The CDR3 extends over 17 amino acids. CDR3 sequence reads: CASSLLSTGQRTGELFF. The CDR3 DNA reads TGCGCCAGCAGCTTGTTGTCCACAGGGCAACGGACCGGGGAGCTGTTTTTT.

The chain is built from TRBV5-6 and TRBJ2-2, with 11 bases fitting TRBD1. Germline V gene sequence: CDR1 SGHDT, CDR2 YYEEEE. The CDR3 sequence is 14 residues long. Losses at the gene ends were 4 bases for V and 7 bases for J; bases not matched to a gene: 3. The CDR3 here is CASSRGQGDGELFF. CDR3 bases: TGTGCCAGCAGCCGGGGACAGGGGGACGGGGAGCTGTTTTTT.

This rearrangement joins TRBV5-4 to TRBJ2-7; the match to TRBD2 covers 7 bases. Germline CDR1 is SGHNT and CDR2 is YYREEE (reference sequence). V was pared by 10 bases and J by 2 bases, with 9 bases of the junction left unmatched. The CDR3 consists of 13 residues. The CDR3 is CAVRLAAAYEQYF. CDR3 DNA: TGTGCCGTCAGACTAGCTGCCGCCTACGAGCAGTACTTC.

The genes are TRBV4-1 and TRBJ2-3, with TRBD1 matching over 10 bases. J gave up 3 bases and V 1 base, and 7 bases lay outside the gene matches. Germline V lookup: CDR1 MGHRA, CDR2 YSYEKL. There are 17 residues in the CDR3. The DNA of the CDR3 is TGCGCCAGCAGCCAAGGAGACAGGGGGCGCAGGACAGATACGCAGTATTTT. This gives the protein CASSQGDRGRRTDTQYF.

V usage is TRBV6-5 and J usage is TRBJ2-1, with TRBD1 identical over 10 bases. The germline CDR1 and CDR2 sequences are MNHEY and SVGAGI. The CDR3 consists of 15 residues. Trimming at V came to 5 bases and at J to 7 bases, leaving 8 bases not matched to a gene. The chain's CDR3 is CASSQETGGANEQFF. For the CDR3, the DNA is TGTGCCAGCAGTCAAGAGACAGGGGGCGCGAATGAGCAGTTCTTC.

The V and J genes are TRBV30 and TRBJ1-2; TRBD1 might be the D (5 bases). This CDR3 spans 13 amino acids. Germline V lookup: CDR1 GTSNPN, CDR2 SVGIG (reference sequence). The V end was cut by 0 bases, the J end by 8 bases, with 13 bases between. The CDR3 bases are TGTGCCTGGAGTGTACAAGGGGTAGACGGCTACACCTTC. Protein sequence: CAWSVQGVDGYTF.